This TCR beta chain came from a study of T cells in Graves' hyperthyroidism and ophthalmopathy (dated by TCRdb to the late 2010s). Study-level background: Peripheral blood samples were taken at initial diagnosis, before any treatment was given. After sampling, hyperthyroidism patients received methimazole starting at 30 mg daily, and ophthalmopathy patients received high-dose intravenous methylprednisolone. An independent validation cohort of under 20 hyperthyroidism patients and 15 or so patients who later progressed to ophthalmopathy tested prospective prediction of ophthalmopathy. TCR V-J signatures able to tell the groups apart were searched for in a discovery cohort of 90 to 100 patients, of whom 40 to 45 had Graves' ophthalmopathy and some 60 had stable Graves' hyperthyroidism. The paper reports TCR Vbeta CDR3 sequencing of fewer than 150 peripheral blood samples: over 40 ophthalmopathy, about 75 hyperthyroidism and approximately 17 progressor patients. For training and testing, the 100 or so patients in the discovery cohort were randomly divided in a 7:3 ratio. Thyroid tissue and blood T-cell repertoires from six Graves' hyperthyroidism patients were also compared in the study.

A patient counted as having stable Graves' hyperthyroidism if no progression to ophthalmopathy occurred over 18 months of follow-up. Hyperthyroidism patients were newly diagnosed, with disease duration under 2 months, and aged 18 to 65 years. The study excluded patients with uncontrolled infections, other autoimmune diseases, pregnancy or lactation. Diagnoses were established on the basis of clinical symptoms, serum thyroxine and TRAb, thyroid ultrasound, and orbital computed tomography. Ficoll-Paque density gradient centrifugation was used to isolate PBMCs from 8 to 10 ml of fresh peripheral blood. Total RNA was extracted with Trizol reagent, and quality was checked on an Agilent 2100 Bioanalyzer. The TCR beta CDR3 regions were amplified from RNA transcripts. The TCR CDR3 was subjected to a first round of RT-PCR using the HTBI primer set and the Qiagen OneStep RT-PCR kit. The libraries were constructed in a second round of multiplex PCR and then size-selected and purified. The libraries were sequenced on an Illumina HiSeq2000 using paired-end 100 bp reads. For the original study's pipeline: SOAPnuke was used to process the raw data, removing reads that contained adapters or uncalled bases, had a mean Phred below 15, or lacked an exact match to the constant primer or identifier. High-quality paired reads were merged using COPE v1.2.5, and each unique nucleotide sequence was defined as a clonotype. MiTCR v1.1 was used to align the clonotypes against IMGT TRBV, TRBD and TRBJ reference segments. The analysis included only V-J combinations with a frequency above 0.0001, which together covered 99.2% of the repertoires. A TCS score was defined as the ratio of F50 (clonal expansion) to E x V (chaos), with BLOSUM62-based TCRdist applied between CDR3 peptides within each V-J. Welch's t-statistics and random forest reduced around 520 V-J features to 13, which were used in a naive Bayes classifier (R e1071). TCRdb handled the public reads itself, with Q25 trimming in fastp and clone calling in MiXCR, and kept productive beta chains. A single entry per CDR3 protein holds the most common genes and DNA from its merged rows. The V and J calls were not made by the authors but by TCRdb's processing. Here the sample has 500,000 to 750,000 distinct CDR3 sequences; 15% to 19% occur a single time. The ten top clones hold under 8% of the sample.

This clonotype occurred many times. Its antigen is currently not known. No qualities accompany the bases; no much larger clone lies one base away. Points the paper makes about the study in general: Most expanded thyroid clonotypes (frequency above 0.001) were also detected in blood, a finding suggesting that blood repertoires may reflect thyroid immune responses. In validation, the model predicted progression to ophthalmopathy with around 71% sensitivity and over 72% specificity, a median of approximately 6.7 months before onset. A 13 V-J signature model separated ophthalmopathy from stable hyperthyroidism, with 87.88% sensitivity and approximately 81% specificity in cross-validation and 80%/75% in testing. Sample size was not statistically predetermined, and blinding of investigators to group allocation was not performed.

CDR1 and CDR2 were assigned from the germline V gene as KGHSH and LQKENI. From its cysteine to its phenylalanine, the CDR3 spans 15 amino acids. Kept here is only the CDR3 DNA, which spans 45 bases and is read in frame from base 1. V is cut back by 3 bases and J by 5 bases, with 10 bases in the junction unmatched. The sequencing sample was made of blood. The source is a woman in her 30s with Graves' hyperthyroidism. The rearrangement combines TRBV18 with TRBJ2-7, and 7 junction bases match TRBD1. The CDR3 in this case is CASSPTGSYTHEQYF. In nucleotide form, the sequence is TGTGCCAGCTCACCGACAGGGTCTTACACCCACGAGCAGTACTTC.